This paragraph reports one T cell receptor (beta chain). The target antigen is unknown. The CDR3 covers 17 residues. V was trimmed by 0 bases and J by 3 bases, leaving 14 bases between them. Germline loops: CDR1 MGHRA, CDR2 YSYEKL. This sample was included in a study of T-cell reconstitution after alpha-beta-depleted transplantation in children. Study findings and constraints: Reportedly, roughly two months post-transplant, alpha-beta T cells arose from several hundred expanded graft clones. After one year, T-cell counts and TCRbeta diversity mostly came from new T cells. In some patients, recipient T cells and intrathymic progenitors surviving conditioning explained high day-60 diversity.

Preparation of the TCRbeta library was carried out with unique molecular identifiers. TCRdb passed the PCR reads through MiXCR, listing each CDR3 protein once. The sample consists of about a million distinct CDR3 sequences, under 30% of them appearing once. The receptor was derived from a boy in the first two years of life who had a stem cell transplant for SCID, so the T cells may come from the graft donor. This rearrangement joins TRBV4-1 to TRBJ1-4; D may be TRBD1 (5 bases). The starting material was PBMCs, mostly from graft donor cells, obtained 360 days after TCRalphabeta/CD19-depleted stem cell transplant. This CDR3 is CASSQEGGTVANEKLFF. CDR3 in DNA: TGCGCCAGCAGCCAAGAGGGGGGAACGGTGGCTAATGAAAAACTGTTTTTT.